The 11 T cell receptor beta chains listed next were all sequenced from one sample in a study of response to subunit inactivated influenza vaccine. TCRdb processed the RT-PCR reads anew with MiXCR; each CDR3 protein has one entry. The profile shows roughly 460,000 distinct CDR3 sequences, 9.5% to 13% of them singletons. Sequencing used PBMCs from blood, obtained 45 days after vaccination. These receptors were collected from a man aged 50 to 59 who received an inactivated influenza vaccine.

This clonotype has only a few counts. The gene calls are TRBV12-3 or TRBV12-4 and TRBJ1-3, with D possibly matching TRBD1 (5 bases). The CDR3 sequence is 15 residues long. Trimming removed 8 bases at V and 2 bases at J, with 16 bases between. CDR3 loop: CASGRDGQTGNTIYF. CDR3 nucleotides: TGTGCCAGCGGGCGGGACGGCCAGACTGGAAACACCATATATTTT.

This clonotype was counted only a few times. The germline gene is not matched at one end of the junction; a read error may be the cause. The chain uses TRBV10-3 and TRBJ1-2, with D possibly TRBD1 on 6 matching bases. CDR3 size: 14 residues. Germline values: CDR1 ENHRY, CDR2 SYGVKD. The CDR3 DNA is TGTGCCATCAGTGAGTTGAACGGACCCGGGGGCTACACTTTC. It translates to CAISELNGPGGYTF.

The CDR3 DNA follows: TGTGCCAGCAGTATACAGGGGCCTGGGATGTTTTTT. Translated, it gives CASSIQGPGMFF. The chain employs TRBV5-8 and TRBJ2-2; 7 nucleotides agree with TRBD1. With V trimmed by 5 bases and J by 15 bases, 10 bases remained unmatched. The length of the CDR3 is 12 residues. Germline CDR1 reads SGHTS; CDR2 reads YDEGEE.

This clonotype came up many times. CDR3 DNA sequence: TGTGCCAGCAGTATACTAGCGGGAGGAGAGACCCAGTACTTC. Protein: CASSILAGGETQYF. This chain links TRBV6-5 with TRBJ2-5; 12 bases match TRBD2. The CDR3 length is 14 residues. With 5 bases clipped from V and 4 bases from J, the junction kept 2 bases outside the gene matches. CDR1 and CDR2 (germline): MNHEY, SVGAGI.

This clonotype was recorded many times. V and J are TRBV4-2 and TRBJ1-2, with D unresolved. Per germline, CDR1 LGHNA and CDR2 YNFKEQ. There are 15 residues in the CDR3. Trimming shortened V by 1 base and J by 3 bases, and 12 bases separated the two germline ends. CDR3 protein: CASSQGPVSDYGYTF. The CDR3 DNA reads TGTGCCAGCAGCCAAGGACCGGTATCGGACTATGGCTACACCTTC.

This clonotype was seen repeatedly, ten times or more. The chain carries TRBV7-2 and TRBJ2-5; D possibly corresponds to TRBD1 (5 bases). The germline gives CDR1 SGHTA, CDR2 FQGNSA. With 1 base removed from V and 2 bases from J, the gap between germline ends came to 5 bases. The CDR3 is 13 amino acids. The CDR3 sequence is CASSLGQQETQYF. The CDR3 DNA reads TGTGCCAGCAGCTTAGGACAGCAAGAGACCCAGTACTTC.

V gene TRBV10-3 combines with J gene TRBJ2-7, with 8 nucleotides matching TRBD2. The CDR3 runs to 15 residues. Germline CDR1 reads ENHRY; CDR2 reads SYGVKD. V lost 0 bases to trimming and J lost 4 bases; unmatched junction nucleotides: 5. The CDR3 loop reads CAISESVGLAYEQYF. CDR3 sequence (DNA): TGTGCCATCAGTGAGTCTGTAGGACTAGCTTACGAGCAGTACTTC.

The table lists this clonotype with many counts. J is TRBJ2-3 and V is TRBV12-3 or TRBV12-4; D is unclear. V dropped 2 bases and J dropped 1 base, with 10 bases sitting between them. The CDR3 is made up of 15 amino acids. In nucleotides, the CDR3 is TGTGCCAGCAGTTTAACACCCGTACGCACAGATACGCAGTATTTT. Its protein is CASSLTPVRTDTQYF.

The CDR3, as DNA: TGCAGCGTTGTAGGCGGAGGGAGCTCCTACGAGCAGTACTTC. Its translation: CSVVGGGSSYEQYF. The chain recombines TRBV29-1 with TRBJ2-7; tentatively, D is TRBD2 (6 bases). V shed 4 bases and J shed 0 bases, with 13 bases lying between them. The CDR3 is 14 amino acids. Germline values: CDR1 SQVTM, CDR2 ANQGSEA.

This clonotype was detected ten times or more. CDR3 nucleotides: TGTGCCAGCAGTTTGACAGGGTATCTCTTCACAGATACGCAGTATTTT. Translating it yields CASSLTGYLFTDTQYF. The V call is TRBV28, the J call TRBJ2-3, with 7 positions matching TRBD1. Germline lookup yields CDR1 MDHEN and CDR2 SYDVKM. The CDR3 consists of 16 residues. J was trimmed by 2 bases and V by 3 bases; bases with no gene match: 8.

At least ten counts were recorded for this clonotype. The genes are TRBV6-5 and TRBJ2-1; possible D gene TRBD2, 6 bases. V was shortened by 0 bases and J by 4 bases, with 16 bases between the two germline ends. The length of the CDR3 is 17 residues. Germline-derived CDR1 and CDR2 are MNHEY and SVGAGI. CDR3 protein: CASSYSPLSGVYNEQFF. In nucleotides, the CDR3 is TGTGCCAGCAGTTACTCACCCCTTTCGGGAGTATACAATGAGCAGTTCTTC.